The clone carrying this T cell receptor (beta chain) was seen at least ten times. The antigen is not known. Researchers amplified the TCR beta CDR3 regions from RNA transcripts. First-round RT-PCR targeting the TCR CDR3 was performed with the HTBI primer set. In TCRdb, the multiplex PCR reads were re-called with MiXCR into one record per CDR3 protein. The sample includes around 440,000 distinct CDR3 sequences, around 16% seen only once; the top ten take 7.5% to 8%. These data originate in a study of T cells in Graves' hyperthyroidism and ophthalmopathy. Study-level results: Classification by a 13 V-J model distinguished ophthalmopathy from stable hyperthyroidism. The model identified upcoming ophthalmopathy a median approximately six months ahead of onset.

This CDR3 comprises 16 residues. CDR1 is SGHVS, CDR2 FQNEAQ, per germline. V lost 5 bases to trimming and J lost 5 bases; unmatched junction nucleotides: 12. This receptor was identified in a young woman with Graves' hyperthyroidism. This rearrangement joins TRBV7-8 to TRBJ2-1; 7 nucleotides agree with TRBD2. Specimen: blood. The CDR3 coding sequence is TGTGCCAGCAGCCCAGGGCGGCGGGAGCGCCACAATGAGCAGTTCTTC. It specifies CASSPGRRERHNEQFF.